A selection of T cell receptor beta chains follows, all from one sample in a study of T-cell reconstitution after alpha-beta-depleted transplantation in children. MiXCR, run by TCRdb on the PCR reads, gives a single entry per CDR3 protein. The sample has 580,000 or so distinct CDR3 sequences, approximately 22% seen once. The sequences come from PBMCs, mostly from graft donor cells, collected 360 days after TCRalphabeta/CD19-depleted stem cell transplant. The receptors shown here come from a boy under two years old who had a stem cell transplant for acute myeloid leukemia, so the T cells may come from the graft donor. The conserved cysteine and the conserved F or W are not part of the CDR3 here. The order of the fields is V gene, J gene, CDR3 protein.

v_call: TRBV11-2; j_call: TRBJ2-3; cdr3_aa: ASLMAGGDTQY
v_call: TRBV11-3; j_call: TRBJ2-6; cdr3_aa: ASSLEGSRPGANVLT
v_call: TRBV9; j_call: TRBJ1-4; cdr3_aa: ASSALTATNEKLF
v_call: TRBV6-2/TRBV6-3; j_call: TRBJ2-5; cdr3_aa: ASSRFPQGIQETQY
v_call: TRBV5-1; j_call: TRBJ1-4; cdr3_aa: ASSLGDGKLF
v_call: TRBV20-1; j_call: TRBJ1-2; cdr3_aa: SAGTGYGYT
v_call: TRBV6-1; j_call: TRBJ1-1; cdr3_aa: ASSPFGAHTEAF
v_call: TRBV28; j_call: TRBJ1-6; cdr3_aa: ASSSPRRAGAPLH
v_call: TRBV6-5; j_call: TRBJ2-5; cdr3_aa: ASSYPGERETQY
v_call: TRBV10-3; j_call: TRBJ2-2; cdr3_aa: AISESTASGELF
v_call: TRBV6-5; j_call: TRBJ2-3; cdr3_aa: ASSYPRRTSGDLTDTQY
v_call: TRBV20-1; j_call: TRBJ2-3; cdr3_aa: SARQAGGGTDTQY
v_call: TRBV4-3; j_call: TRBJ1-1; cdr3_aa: ASSQDGSVNTEAF
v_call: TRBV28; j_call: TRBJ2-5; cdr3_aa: ASSLDLARGETQY
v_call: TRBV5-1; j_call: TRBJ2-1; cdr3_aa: ASSLRAEQF